These 16 T cell receptor beta chains were sequenced from one sample in a study of beta chain features in type 1 diabetes. Expressed TCRB transcripts were sequenced, since all the RNA that had been isolated was reverse transcribed. Libraries were prepared by immunoSEQ multiplex PCR; TCRdb keeps only in-frame clonotypes and omits some of them. The data hold around 200,000 clones, with more than 10% observed a single time. The sample was central memory CD4+ T cells from blood. The receptors come from a woman aged 18-29 years in good health.

The rearrangement links TRBV9 to TRBJ2-1; no clear D gene. Germline values: CDR1 SGDLS, CDR2 YYNGEE. With 0 bases removed from V and 5 bases from J, the gap between germline ends came to 3 bases. This CDR3 contains 12 residues. The CDR3 nucleotides are TGTGCCAGCAGCGTAGTAAACAATGAGCAGTTCTTC. Its protein product is CASSVVNNEQFF. Based on the CDR3 plus reference TRBV9 and TRBJ2-1, the full variable domain is DSGVTQTPKHLITATGQRVTLRCSPRSGDLSVYWYQQSLDQGLQFLIQYYNGEERAKGNILERFSAQQFPDLHSELNLSSLELGDSALYFCASSVVNNEQFFGPGTRLTVL.

The genes are TRBV6-1 and TRBJ2-2, with TRBD1 matching 7 bases. Trimming removed 4 bases from V and 6 bases from J; junction bases left unmatched: 11. The CDR3 runs to 16 residues. Germline CDR1 is MNHNS and CDR2 is SASEGT. CDR3 DNA sequence: TGTGCCAGCAGTGCCCGACAGGGTGATGTGGCCGGGGAGCTGTTTTTT. It specifies CASSARQGDVAGELFF.

CDR3 DNA: TGTGCCAGCAGTGTAACCGGGACTAGCGGCGTTGAGCAGTTCTTC. This sequence encodes CASSVTGTSGVEQFF. The rearrangement joins TRBV28 to TRBJ2-1; 11 positions match TRBD2. Germline V lookup: CDR1 MDHEN, CDR2 SYDVKM. This CDR3 contains 15 residues. Trimming at V came to 5 bases and at J to 9 bases, leaving 9 bases not matched to a gene.

This chain uses TRBV25-1 with TRBJ1-2, with D uncertain. In germline, CDR1 is MGHDK, CDR2 SYGVNS. Trimming took 6 bases from V and 2 from J, leaving 10 bases between them. The CDR3 has 13 residues. The CDR3 sequence is CASSEGPNYGYTF. The CDR3 nucleotides are TGTGCCAGCAGCGAGGGCCCCAACTATGGCTACACCTTC.

The chain recombines TRBV5-1 with TRBJ2-3; perhaps TRBD1 as D (6 bases). Trimming cost V 4 bases and J 1 base, with 16 bases left between them. In germline, CDR1 is SGHRS, CDR2 YFSETQ. CDR3 length: 16 residues. The CDR3 region is CASSRETGFRTDTQYF. In nucleotides, the CDR3 is TGCGCCAGCAGCCGCGAAACAGGGTTTCGCACAGATACGCAGTATTTT.

The chain employs TRBV27 and TRBJ1-5; TRBD1 might be the D (5 bases). Germline-derived CDR1 and CDR2 are MNHEY and SMNVEV (reference sequence). This CDR3 has 15 residues. V was pared by 6 bases and J by 6 bases, with 18 bases between. The CDR3: CASSRVKSQGQPQHF. For the CDR3, the DNA is TGTGCCAGCAGCCGAGTCAAATCTCAGGGTCAGCCCCAGCATTTT.

The genes are TRBV5-1 and TRBJ2-2; D is unclear. From germline, CDR1 is SGHRS and CDR2 YFSETQ. This CDR3 is built from 15 residues. V was cut by 0 bases and J by 1 base, with 7 bases left in between. The CDR3 DNA reads TGCGCCAGCAGCTTGGGAGCAATGAACACCGGGGAGCTGTTTTTT. It translates to CASSLGAMNTGELFF.

This clone appeared a few times. V is TRBV11-2 and J is TRBJ2-5; 14 positions agree with TRBD2. V shed 4 bases, J shed 5 bases, and the junction held 6 bases outside the gene matches. Germline CDR1 SGHAT, CDR2 FQNNGV. CDR3 size: 16 residues. The CDR3 coding sequence is TGTGCCAGCAGCTACGGGACTAGCGGGAGCCGGGAGACCCAGTACTTC. It encodes CASSYGTSGSRETQYF.

This clone was recorded at least ten times. The chain carries TRBV28 and TRBJ2-7, with 7 bases fitting TRBD2. The CDR3 extends over 14 amino acids. V shed 4 bases, J shed 6 bases, and the junction held 9 bases outside the gene matches. Germline V gene lookup returns CDR1 MDHEN and CDR2 SYDVKM. The CDR3 region is CASSSPAGIREQYF. DNA of the CDR3: TGTGCCAGCAGTTCCCCAGCGGGGATCCGCGAGCAGTACTTC.

In its sample, this clone was seen a few times. The rearrangement uses TRBV7-3 and TRBJ2-5; 7 positions match TRBD1. The CDR3 extends over 15 amino acids. V gave up 5 bases and J gave up 1 base; unmatched junction bases: 7. CDR1 and CDR2 from the germline V gene are SGHTA and FQGTGA. The CDR3 nucleotides are TGTGCCAGCAGCCCAATGGGACAGAGCCAAGAGACCCAGTACTTC. Amino acid sequence: CASSPMGQSQETQYF.

This clone was observed a handful of times. The chain has TRBV7-3 and TRBJ1-1; D remains ambiguous. V lost 1 base, J lost 2 bases, and 5 bases lay in between. The V gene's germline CDR1 is SGHTA and CDR2 FQGTGA. The CDR3 sequence is 13 residues long. In DNA, the CDR3 is TGTGCCAGCAGCTTAAACAGTAACACTGAAGCTTTCTTT. Translated, it gives CASSLNSNTEAFF.

This clone has just a few counts. Other DNA sequences in this sample translate to the same CDR3. The chain carries TRBV15 and TRBJ2-5, with a weak D call TRBD1 (6 bases). Germline values: CDR1 LNHNV, CDR2 YYDKDF (reference sequence). This CDR3 contains 13 residues. Trimming left V 0 bases short and J 5 bases short, with 7 bases between. The CDR3 coding sequence is TGTGCCACCAGCAGAGACAGGGGTGAGACCCAGTACTTC. It translates to CATSRDRGETQYF.

This clone was recorded a few times. DNA for the CDR3: TGCGCCAGCGGGACAGTGGGTTCCTACGAGCAGTACTTC. Its translation is CASGTVGSYEQYF. The gene calls are TRBV10-2 and TRBJ2-7; 7 bases align to TRBD1. Germline CDR1 WSHSY, CDR2 SAAADI. The CDR3 totals 13 residues. Germline trimming cut 8 bases from V and 1 base from J; bases unmatched to any gene: 5.

This clone was seen more than once but under ten times. J is TRBJ2-1 and V is TRBV20-1, with a tentative D call TRBD1 (5 bases). Trimming took off 1 base at V and 10 bases at J, with 8 bases between the two ends. Germline CDR1 and CDR2: DFQATT and SNEGSKA (reference sequence). There are 11 residues in the CDR3. CDR3 region: CSARGRTEQFF. DNA of the CDR3: TGCAGTGCTAGAGGCAGGACAGAGCAGTTCTTC.

The rearrangement joins TRBV13 to TRBJ2-7; D perhaps matches TRBD1 (6 bases). The CDR3 has 11 amino acids. The germline gives CDR1 PRHDT, CDR2 FYEKMQ (reference sequence). V was pared by 6 bases and J by 7 bases, with 10 bases between. In DNA form, the CDR3 reads TGTGCCAGCAGTCGAGACAGGGAGCAGTACTTC. Amino acid sequence: CASSRDREQYF.

The sample holds a few counts of this clone. The chain has TRBV14 and TRBJ2-3; D might be TRBD2 (5 bases). V was trimmed by 0 bases and J by 0 bases, leaving 13 bases between them. The CDR3 sequence is 17 residues long. Germline V gene lookup returns CDR1 SGHDN and CDR2 FVKESK. The CDR3 DNA is TGTGCCAGCAGCCAAGATCCCCCGGGGAGAAGCACAGATACGCAGTATTTT. Translating it yields CASSQDPPGRSTDTQYF.